This TCR beta chain was documented in a study of cytomegalovirus exposure and HLA in healthy donors. Study-wide findings and caveats: CMV serostatus alone was available as immune exposure information. Reported performance of the classifier showed diagnosis of cytomegalovirus status with high specificity and sensitivity. It was taken for granted in presence/absence analyses that sequencing depth across donors was roughly uniform. 164 TCR beta chains were listed as cytomegalovirus-associated.

Primers: 60 Vbeta forward and 13 Jbeta reverse. Here immunoSEQ multiplex PCR was the method, and the copy in TCRdb shows in-frame clones only, minus some. This sample has about 130,000 clones; about 80% occur once, and the top ten carry about 4%. Details on this clone: Its antigen is not known.

Germline assignment: CDR1 SGHNT and CDR2 YYREEE (reference sequence). This CDR3 is 16 amino acids long. After removal of 4 bases from V and 8 bases from J, the junction contained 16 bases not matched to a gene. Specimen: PBMCs. The TCR comes from a woman between 35 and 50 years old in good health and CMV-seronegative. The chain is built from TRBV5-4 and TRBJ1-2, with 8 bases identical to TRBD1. In DNA form, the CDR3 reads TGTGCCAGCAGCGCGCAATCCAAGCAGGGGGCGCGAGGCTACACCTTC. Its translation is CASSAQSKQGARGYTF.